This T cell receptor beta chain was captured by sequencing in a study of regulatory T cells in long-lasting Graves disease. Study-wide results and limits: Patients with persistent disease shared around 2,700 public clonotypes, outpacing the 966 shared by new patients.

As to this clonotype: The antigen is not known.

Time point meaning: newly diagnosed GD, antithyroid drugs for less than 3 months. RNA isolated from PBMCs was used to make the TCR library. For TCR beta, libraries came from iRepertoire HTBI primers and Arm-PCR of CDR3 regions. TCRdb fed the multiplex PCR reads into MiXCR, producing one record per CDR3 protein. The profile shows 400,000 to 500,000 distinct CDR3 sequences, 13% to 15% of them singletons. V lost 6 bases, J lost 4 bases, and 10 bases lay in between. The CDR3 has 13 amino acids. Germline values: CDR1 MNHEY, CDR2 SVGEGT. This sample was shared with a second study, whose subject was T cells in Graves' hyperthyroidism and ophthalmopathy. As that report states: Patients were excluded for uncontrolled infection, other autoimmune disease, pregnancy or lactation.

The V call is TRBV6-2 or TRBV6-3, the J call TRBJ2-1; unclear D gene. Sequences were derived from peripheral blood mononuclear cells (PBMCs), sampled at new diagnosis, from a patient treated with antithyroid drugs. The source of this sequence is a woman aged 45-65 years with Graves disease. As DNA, the CDR3 is TGTGCCAGCAGCCTCACTAAATACAATGAGCAGTTCTTC. Its protein product is CASSLTKYNEQFF.